The 10 T cell receptor beta chains reported below all come from one sample, sequenced in a study of T cell responses to AZD1222 COVID-19 vaccine. Libraries were prepared by immunoSEQ multiplex PCR; TCRdb keeps only in-frame clonotypes and omits some of them. The table records about 150,000 clones, 87% of them present only once. This specimen consisted of peripheral blood, obtained on day 0 of AZD1222 vaccination. All receptors derive from an adult in good health.

The genes are TRBV6-5 and TRBJ2-7; a possible D gene is TRBD2 (5 bases). Deletions cut 11 bases from V and 0 bases from J, with 14 bases between. This CDR3 spans 13 amino acids. Germline V gene data show CDR1 as MNHEY and CDR2 as SVGAGI. The CDR3 nucleotides read TGTGCCCTGTCGCGTGGGAGCTCCTACGAGCAGTACTTC. Protein sequence: CALSRGSSYEQYF.

This chain connects TRBV19 to TRBJ1-4; D not resolved. Germline CDR1 LNHDA, CDR2 SQIVND (reference sequence). Trimming stripped 5 bases from V and 8 bases from J, with 21 bases between. The CDR3 consists of 16 residues. The CDR3 spells CASSVPGASSGEKLFF. In DNA form, the CDR3 reads TGTGCCAGTAGTGTCCCGGGAGCCTCGTCGGGAGAAAAACTGTTTTTT. The variable domain in full, with the rest retrieved from reference TRBV19 and TRBJ1-4, is DGGITQSPKYLFRKEGQNVTLSCEQNLNHDAMYWYRQDPGQGLRLIYYSQIVNDFQKGDIAEGYSVSREKKESFPLTVTSAQKNPTAFYLCASSVPGASSGEKLFFGSGTQLSVL.

This rearrangement joins TRBV2 to TRBJ1-4; 11 bases are a match to TRBD1. The CDR3 is 15 residues long. Germline V CDR1 and CDR2: SNHLY, FYNNEI. V lost 6 bases, J lost 7 bases, and 7 bases stayed unmatched. The CDR3 nucleotides read TGTGCCAGCAGGTTCCGGACAGGGGGCATTGAAAAACTGTTTTTT. The encoded protein is CASRFRTGGIEKLFF.

This clone has only a few counts. The chain carries TRBV6-5 and TRBJ1-1, with a possible D match to TRBD1 (5 bases). The CDR3 is 13 residues long. CDR1 is MNHEY, CDR2 SVGAGI, per germline. Trimming removed 2 bases at V and 4 bases at J, with 8 bases between. The CDR3 nucleotides are TGTGCCAGCAGTTACATGAGGGGCACTGAAGCTTTCTTT. Amino acids: CASSYMRGTEAFF.

This rearrangement joins TRBV5-6 to TRBJ2-7; maybe TRBD2 (6 bases). Germline V gene sequence: CDR1 SGHDT, CDR2 YYEEEE. V was trimmed by 0 bases and J by 4 bases, leaving 14 bases between them. The CDR3 sequence is 15 residues long. The CDR3: CASSLAARGGYEQYF. In nucleotides, the CDR3 is TGTGCCAGCAGCTTGGCGGCTAGAGGAGGGTACGAGCAGTACTTC.

The chain couples TRBV27 to TRBJ1-5; D not resolved. CDR3 length: 12 amino acids. V lost 8 bases and J lost 7, with 12 bases in between. Germline V gives CDR1 MNHEY, CDR2 SMNVEV (reference sequence). The CDR3 loop reads CASGLTGQPQHF. CDR3 nucleotides: TGTGCCAGCGGCTTAACGGGCCAGCCCCAGCATTTT.

CDR3 nucleotide sequence: TGTGCCTGGGAGGTCGGATACACAGATACGCAGTATTTT. Encoded protein: CAWEVGYTDTQYF. The chain joins TRBV30 to TRBJ2-3; D call uncertain. The CDR3 loop spans 13 amino acids. CDR1 GTSNPN and CDR2 SVGIG come from the germline V gene (reference sequence). Trimming shortened V by 5 bases and J by 2 bases, and 11 bases separated the two germline ends.

This clone appeared a single time. V usage is TRBV7-2 and J usage is TRBJ2-1, with D possibly being TRBD1 (5 bases). CDR3 length: 15 residues. The V gene's germline CDR1 is SGHTA and CDR2 FQGNSA. Trimming removed 6 bases from V and 0 bases from J, with 12 bases in between. CDR3 residues: CASRGPVPSYNEQFF. CDR3 bases: TGTGCCAGCAGGGGGCCGGTGCCCTCCTACAATGAGCAGTTCTTC. The variable domain in full, completed from reference TRBV7-2 and TRBJ2-1, reads GAGVSQSPSNKVTEKGKDVELRCDPISGHTALYWYRQSLGQGLEFLIYFQGNSAPDKSGLPSDRFSAERTGGSVSTLTIQRTQQEDSAVYLCASRGPVPSYNEQFFGPGTRLTVL.

The V and J genes are TRBV2 and TRBJ2-2; TRBD2 matches at 7 bases. The germline V gene encodes CDR1 SNHLY and CDR2 FYNNEI. CDR3 length equals 15 residues. With V trimmed by 6 bases and J by 1 base, 5 bases remained unmatched. The CDR3 sequence: CASRASGGNTGELFF. CDR3 DNA: TGTGCCAGCAGGGCTAGCGGAGGGAACACCGGGGAGCTGTTTTTT. Complete variable domain (other parts from reference TRBV2 and TRBJ2-2): EPEVTQTPSHQVTQMGQEVILRCVPISNHLYFYWYRQILGQKVEFLVSFYNNEISEKSEIFDDQFSVERPDGSNFTLKIRSTKLEDSAMYFCASRASGGNTGELFFGEGSRLTVL.

V usage is TRBV2 and J usage is TRBJ2-6, with unresolved D. In germline, CDR1 is SNHLY, CDR2 FYNNEI. This CDR3 is 12 amino acids long. The V end lost 9 bases, the J end lost 3 bases, and 6 bases lay between the germline ends. The DNA for the CDR3 is TGTGCCAGTCGTTATGGGGCCAACGTCCTGACTTTC. Translated, it gives CASRYGANVLTF.